The rows below give T cell receptor beta chains drawn from one sample of a study of cytomegalovirus exposure and HLA in healthy donors. Assay used: immunoSEQ multiplex PCR; TCRdb lists only in-frame clones, some missing. The sample table includes tens of thousands of clones. Sequenced: PBMCs. The source of these receptors is a woman aged 30 to 39 in good health and CMV-seronegative. Each CDR3 is given without its conserved first and last residue. Each record gives: V gene, J gene, CDR3 protein.

TRBV30	TRBJ1-4	AWSIRGSNEKLF
TRBV25-1	TRBJ1-1	ASVPNTGGNTEAF
TRBV5-1	TRBJ2-7	ASSLDGGAYEQY
TRBV15	TRBJ1-4	ATSPGVAGDEKLF
TRBV5-6	TRBJ2-7	ASSLATATYEQY
TRBV7-8	TRBJ1-1	ASSLDRVQTEAF
TRBV6-5	TRBJ2-1	ASSISGQGYNEQF
TRBV7-9	TRBJ2-6	ASQTGDISGANVLT
TRBV6-5	TRBJ1-6	ASSYSGRNNSPLH
TRBV30	TRBJ1-1	AWSQDTEAF
TRBV4-1	TRBJ2-3	ASSQIARGAQRSTDTQY
TRBV30	TRBJ1-2	AGSSGAPKTGGYT
TRBV18	TRBJ2-1	ASSPDRGQGEQF
TRBV25-1	TRBJ1-2	ASSERGSNYGYT
TRBV6-1	TRBJ2-7	ASSDRTVTLTYEQY
TRBV6-6	TRBJ1-1	ASSQADTEAF
TRBV7-2	TRBJ2-7	ASSLAGRAYEQY
TRBV30	TRBJ1-5	AWSRGVDSNQPQH
TRBV6-1	TRBJ1-6	ASSESPWTGGNSPLH
TRBV5-8	TRBJ2-7	ASSSAGWGDSYEQY
TRBV19	TRBJ2-5	ASSISIGQGETQY
TRBV6-1	TRBJ1-1	ASSEGSQGAENTEAF
TRBV30	TRBJ2-1	ACGRAEYNEQF
TRBV7-6	TRBJ2-7	ASSLAKDRYYEQY
TRBV18	TRBJ1-2	ASSPASWGRLTNYGYT
TRBV27	TRBJ1-2	ASSPTGGGYGYT
TRBV2	TRBJ1-2	ASSDRLGGYT
TRBV6-5	TRBJ2-7	ASSYKSGGAYEQY
TRBV4-1	TRBJ2-1	ASSQDLASSYNEQF
TRBV2	TRBJ2-5	ASNLGGVLETQY
TRBV19	TRBJ1-5	ASNRGGQPQH
TRBV6-5	TRBJ1-1	ASSFGTGGGTEAF
TRBV6-1	TRBJ2-3	ASSDRVAGGADTQY
TRBV7-2	TRBJ2-5	ASSPLAGGGETQY
TRBV28	TRBJ1-1	ASSSTTGEAF
TRBV19	TRBJ2-1	ASRDGANKRQF
TRBV5-1	TRBJ2-2	ASSVGPLAGSAGELF
TRBV4-1	TRBJ2-7	ASSPSGTVTYEQY
TRBV19	TRBJ1-2	ASLRRNYGYT
TRBV5-4	TRBJ2-3	ASSLVGGGAPDTQY
TRBV6-5	TRBJ2-1	ASSYSQGAVNEQF
TRBV30	TRBJ1-1	AWSVAGTEAF
TRBV15	TRBJ1-2	ATSRIQTGFYGYT
TRBV4-1	TRBJ2-7	ASSQSDRGTYEQY
TRBV15	TRBJ2-2	ATSRGRGGNTGELF
TRBV7-2	TRBJ2-1	ASSRPGLAGDNEQF
TRBV6-5	TRBJ2-1	ASSSQGIQGNEQF
TRBV28	TRBJ1-2	ASSPDINYGYT
TRBV11-2	TRBJ2-1	ASSLSRTGGVTAENEQF
TRBV27	TRBJ1-2	ASSLHRAARSFYGYT
TRBV4-1	TRBJ2-2	ASSQALLNTGELF
TRBV7-7	TRBJ2-5	ASSITTGETQY
TRBV18	TRBJ1-4	ASSPPGTGRTNEKLF
TRBV2	TRBJ1-6	AGWTGAASPLH
TRBV7-9	TRBJ2-1	ASQKVGPTGNEQF
TRBV6-1	TRBJ2-1	ASREDRGSYNEQF
TRBV7-9	TRBJ1-1	ASRGADTEAF